These 19 T cell receptor beta chains share one sample of origin, sequenced in a study of blood T cell repertoires in COVID-19. Sequencing used immunoSEQ multiplex PCR; TCRdb keeps in-frame clones, though not all of them. Of 200,000 to 250,000 clones listed, roughly 90% are singletons. Sequencing was carried out using PBMCs or T cells enriched from blood (not recorded which). The source is a woman between 25 and 40 years old who had recovered from COVID-19.

This clone appeared many times. V gene TRBV21-1 combines with J gene TRBJ1-1; the table's D gene call, TRBD1, was not cross checked with the DNA. TRBV21-1 is an annotated pseudogene. This CDR3 spans 17 amino acids. In DNA form, the CDR3 reads TGTGCCAGCAGCTCAGGACCGACAGGGGGCGTCGGCACTGAAGCTTTCTTT. Its translation: CASSSGPTGGVGTEAFF.

V gene TRBV28 combines with J gene TRBJ2-1; weak D call: TRBD2 (5 bases). The CDR3 consists of 15 residues. Between the trimmed V and J ends, which lost 5 bases and 4 bases, there was a span of 15 bases. Germline assignment: CDR1 MDHEN and CDR2 SYDVKM. Written as DNA, the CDR3 is TGTGCCAGCAGTGCACGCCGGGAACTATACAATGAGCAGTTCTTC. It specifies CASSARRELYNEQFF.

The chain uses TRBV4-1 and TRBJ1-5, with a weak D call TRBD1 (5 bases). The CDR3 spans 15 residues. Looked up from germline, CDR1 is MGHRA and CDR2 is YSYEKL. V lost 3 bases and J 2 bases, leaving 11 bases between the germline ends. CDR3 sequence (DNA): TGCGCCAGCAGCCATTCAGGGTCTGGCAATCAGCCCCAGCATTTT. Amino acids: CASSHSGSGNQPQHF.

Worth noting for this clone: Relative to the germline gene, one junction end is altered; a read error may explain this. This rearrangement joins TRBV7-7 to TRBJ2-1; no clear D. Germline CDR1 and CDR2: SSHAT and FNYEAQ (reference sequence). The length of the CDR3 is 15 residues. The CDR3 protein is CASSPAMSSYNEQFF. CDR3 DNA sequence: TGTGCTAGCAGCCCAGCGATGAGCTCCTACAATGAGCAGTTCTTC.

The chain has TRBV27 and TRBJ1-2, with D perhaps TRBD1 (5 bases). Germline-derived CDR1 and CDR2 are MNHEY and SMNVEV (reference sequence). The V end was cut by 5 bases, the J end by 3 bases, with 16 bases between. The CDR3 covers 15 residues. The CDR3 loop reads CASSLTVKGYYGYTF. For the CDR3, the DNA is TGTGCCAGCAGTCTGACAGTCAAGGGCTACTATGGCTACACCTTC.

The J gene is TRBJ1-2, the V gene TRBV19; D remains unclear. The germline V gene encodes CDR1 LNHDA and CDR2 SQIVND (reference sequence). This CDR3 region has 11 residues. V was shortened by 7 bases and J by 8 bases, with 11 bases between the two germline ends. CDR3 protein: CASNQGGGYTF. CDR3 sequence (DNA): TGTGCCAGTAATCAAGGCGGCGGCTACACCTTC.

This chain joins TRBV4-3 and TRBJ2-2; 8 bases fit TRBD1. CDR3 length equals 16 residues. Per germline, CDR1 LGHNA and CDR2 YSLEER. V lost 1 base and J lost 5; bases outside the gene matches: 6. The CDR3 is CASSQGRTGWTGELFF. CDR3 sequence (DNA): TGCGCCAGCAGCCAAGGGAGGACAGGGTGGACCGGGGAGCTGTTTTTT.

In DNA, the CDR3 is TGTGCCAGTAGTATCTTACCCCCAGGCGGGAGGGCCTACGAGCAGTACTTC. Protein sequence: CASSILPPGGRAYEQYF. The chain employs TRBV19 and TRBJ2-7, with 9 bases fitting TRBD2. This CDR3 is built from 17 residues. Germline CDR1 is LNHDA and CDR2 is SQIVND (reference sequence). The V segment lost 3 bases and the J segment 2 bases; nucleotides outside the gene matches: 11. The whole variable domain, filled in from reference TRBV19 and TRBJ2-7, reads DGGITQSPKYLFRKEGQNVTLSCEQNLNHDAMYWYRQDPGQGLRLIYYSQIVNDFQKGDIAEGYSVSREKKESFPLTVTSAQKNPTAFYLCASSILPPGGRAYEQYFGPGTRLTVT.

V is TRBV28 and J is TRBJ1-4; 9 nucleotides match TRBD1. Germline CDR1 is MDHEN and CDR2 is SYDVKM. The V gene end was trimmed by 3 bases and the J gene end by 5 bases; junction bases not matched to a gene: 7. This CDR3 is built from 16 residues. CDR3 nucleotides: TGTGCCAGCAGTTTCTGGGGACAGGGAATAAATGAAAAACTGTTTTTT. Residues: CASSFWGQGINEKLFF.

The chain joins TRBV19 to TRBJ2-7; 9 nucleotides match TRBD2. This CDR3 spans 17 amino acids. Trimming cost V 7 bases and J 2 bases; bases outside gene matches: 15. Germline V CDR1 and CDR2: LNHDA, SQIVND (reference sequence). This CDR3 is CASKRSGGTPGTYEQYF. The CDR3 DNA sequence: TGTGCCAGTAAGAGAAGCGGGGGGACTCCAGGCACCTACGAGCAGTACTTC.

This sequence joins TRBV4-2 and TRBJ2-3; TRBD2 aligns across 8 bases. CDR3 length: 15 residues. Looked up from germline, CDR1 is LGHNA and CDR2 is YNFKEQ. V gave up 5 bases and J gave up 5 bases; unmatched junction bases: 9. The CDR3 loop is CASSVTMAGGDTQYF. The DNA for the CDR3 is TGTGCCAGCAGCGTAACGATGGCGGGAGGAGATACGCAGTATTTT.

The chain carries TRBV4-3 and TRBJ1-6, with a weak D call TRBD1 (6 bases). V lost 3 bases and J 10 bases, leaving 10 bases between the germline ends. CDR1 and CDR2 (germline): LGHNA, YSLEER. The CDR3 totals 13 residues. As DNA, the CDR3 is TGCGCCAGCAGCCAGACAGGTTACTCACCCCTCCACTTT. This translates into CASSQTGYSPLHF.

V is TRBV27 and J is TRBJ1-1; possible D gene TRBD1, 5 bases. V was pared by 3 bases and J by 5 bases, with 22 bases between. This CDR3 has 17 residues. CDR1 and CDR2 from the germline V gene are MNHEY and SMNVEV (reference sequence). CDR3 sequence: CASSFQGRVFVLTEAFF. The CDR3 region has the DNA TGTGCCAGCAGTTTCCAGGGCAGGGTTTTCGTATTAACTGAAGCTTTCTTT.

The chain employs TRBV14 and TRBJ2-5; 10 nucleotides agree with TRBD1. The DNA end favors TRBJ2-7, so the J call may be wrong. The CDR3 length is 15 residues. Germline V gene sequence: CDR1 SGHDN, CDR2 FVKESK. Written as DNA, the CDR3 is TGTGCCAGCAGCCAAGTGGGACAGGGGTCCTACGAGCAGTACTTC. This codes for CASSQVGQGSYEQYF.

This chain uses TRBV29-1 with TRBJ2-1; TRBD1 agrees at 8 bases. The germline gives CDR1 SQVTM, CDR2 ANQGSEA. The CDR3 loop spans 16 amino acids. The J segment lost 7 bases and the V segment lost 4 bases, leaving 15 bases of the junction unmatched. DNA for the CDR3: TGCAGCGTTGCGCTAGGTCCCGGGACAGGAGAGAATGAGCAGTTCTTC. It is translated as CSVALGPGTGENEQFF.

The rearrangement joins TRBV7-9 to TRBJ1-1, with D hard to call. In germline, CDR1 is SEHNR, CDR2 FQNEAQ (reference sequence). This CDR3 spans 13 amino acids. The CDR3 here is CASVGSSTTEAFF. CDR3 DNA: TGTGCGTCTGTGGGGAGTAGTACCACTGAAGCTTTCTTT.

The chain joins TRBV7-2 to TRBJ1-4; the D gene is possibly TRBD1 (5 bases). The V and J ends lost 1 base and 4 bases respectively, with 10 bases between them. Germline V gene sequence: CDR1 SGHTA, CDR2 FQGNSA. This CDR3 region has 15 residues. The DNA for the CDR3 is TGTGCCAGCAGCTTAGGGGTGACAGTTAATGAAAAACTGTTTTTT. Protein product: CASSLGVTVNEKLFF.

The V call is TRBV5-4, the J call TRBJ1-2; possibly TRBD1 for D (5 bases). The germline CDR1 and CDR2 sequences are SGHNT and YYREEE (reference sequence). There are 13 residues in the CDR3. Between the trimmed V and J ends, which lost 0 bases and 5 bases, there was a span of 8 bases. The CDR3 is CASSLEGYYGYTF. In DNA form, the CDR3 reads TGTGCCAGCAGCTTGGAGGGGTATTATGGCTACACCTTC.

The chain combines TRBV6-5 with TRBJ1-1; 7 bases match TRBD1. The CDR3 has 13 residues. J lost 4 bases, V lost 5 bases, and 4 bases had no gene match. The V gene's germline CDR1 is MNHEY and CDR2 SVGAGI. The CDR3 region has the DNA TGTGCCAGCAGTCAGACAGGGAGCACTGAAGCTTTCTTT. It translates to CASSQTGSTEAFF.